A selection of T cell receptor beta chains follows, all from one sample in a study of blood T cell repertoires in COVID-19. Only in-frame clones appear in the TCRdb table, and some are missing; sequencing was by immunoSEQ multiplex PCR. The sample holds nearly 200,000 clones; about 89% are singletons and the top ten take approximately 8.1%. The sample taken for sequencing was PBMCs or T cells enriched from blood (not recorded which). These receptor sequences come from a young woman who had recovered from COVID-19. CDR3s include the opening cysteine and the closing phenylalanine or tryptophan. The order of the fields is clone size, V gene, D gene, J gene, CDR3 protein, CDR3 DNA. The D gene is left open where the match is weak. The size field is filled for only some rows; it gives once, few, many or a size class.

clone_size: -; v_call: TRBV5-6; d_call: -; j_call: TRBJ2-5; cdr3_aa: CASSDPPGSPQETQYF; cdr3_nt: TGTGCCAGCAGCGACCCACCCGGTAGCCCGCAAGAGACCCAGTACTTC
clone_size: -; v_call: TRBV4-1; d_call: -; j_call: TRBJ1-5; cdr3_aa: CASSQAQGRDQPQHF; cdr3_nt: TGCGCCAGCAGCCAAGCACAGGGTCGTGATCAGCCCCAGCATTTT
clone_size: few; v_call: TRBV6-2/TRBV6-3; d_call: TRBD2; j_call: TRBJ2-5; cdr3_aa: CASSYSGGGRLETQYF; cdr3_nt: TGTGCCAGCAGTTACTCCGGGGGGGGCCGATTGGAGACCCAGTACTTC
clone_size: once; v_call: TRBV4-1; d_call: TRBD2; j_call: TRBJ2-1; cdr3_aa: CASSHPGLAAPGHLSYNEQFF; cdr3_nt: TGCGCCAGCAGCCACCCGGGACTAGCGGCTCCCGGACATCTCTCCTACAATGAGCAGTTCTTC
clone_size: -; v_call: TRBV4-1; d_call: -; j_call: TRBJ2-1; cdr3_aa: CASSPSAERSVQFF; cdr3_nt: TGCGCCAGCAGCCCGTCAGCGGAGAGGAGCGTGCAGTTCTTC
clone_size: once; v_call: TRBV6-1; d_call: -; j_call: TRBJ1-6; cdr3_aa: CASSELSGNWSPLHF; cdr3_nt: TGTGCCAGCAGTGAACTGTCGGGGAATTGGTCACCCCTCCACTTT
clone_size: -; v_call: TRBV6-5; d_call: TRBD1; j_call: TRBJ1-2; cdr3_aa: CASSLDRVHGYTF; cdr3_nt: TGTGCCAGCAGTTTGGACAGGGTACATGGCTACACCTTC
clone_size: -; v_call: TRBV7-9; d_call: -; j_call: TRBJ1-2; cdr3_aa: CASSRPGLGGYTF; cdr3_nt: TGTGCCAGCAGCCGCCCAGGGCTGGGTGGCTACACCTTC
clone_size: -; v_call: TRBV7-9; d_call: -; j_call: TRBJ2-7; cdr3_aa: CASSLNNEQYF; cdr3_nt: TGTGCCAGCAGCTTAAATAACGAGCAGTACTTC
clone_size: -; v_call: TRBV10-3; d_call: -; j_call: TRBJ2-2; cdr3_aa: CAISEWSADTGELFF; cdr3_nt: TGTGCCATCAGTGAGTGGTCGGCGGACACCGGGGAGCTGTTTTTT
clone_size: -; v_call: TRBV10-3; d_call: TRBD1; j_call: TRBJ2-1; cdr3_aa: CAISDTSGTGGRYNEQFF; cdr3_nt: TGTGCCATCAGTGACACCTCCGGGACAGGGGGTCGTTACAATGAGCAGTTCTTC
clone_size: few; v_call: TRBV9; d_call: -; j_call: TRBJ1-2; cdr3_aa: CASSVDRAHMGVRGYTF; cdr3_nt: TGTGCCAGCAGCGTAGACAGGGCGCACATGGGCGTACGGGGCTACACCTTC
clone_size: -; v_call: TRBV4-1; d_call: -; j_call: TRBJ2-1; cdr3_aa: CASSQGLSQNSYNEQFF; cdr3_nt: TGCGCCAGCAGCCAAGGGTTGTCGCAGAACTCCTACAATGAGCAGTTCTTC
clone_size: -; v_call: TRBV11-2; d_call: -; j_call: TRBJ1-6; cdr3_aa: CASSLARGALKGSPLHF; cdr3_nt: TGTGCCAGCAGCTTAGCCCGCGGGGCCCTAAAGGGGTCACCCCTCCACTTT
clone_size: -; v_call: TRBV5-5; d_call: TRBD1; j_call: TRBJ2-4; cdr3_aa: CASSPLRVDRIPDIQYF; cdr3_nt: TGTGCCAGCAGCCCACTCCGAGTGGACAGGATTCCAGACATTCAGTACTTC
clone_size: -; v_call: TRBV5-1; d_call: -; j_call: TRBJ1-2; cdr3_aa: CASRAQTELGSTNYGYTF; cdr3_nt: TGCGCCAGCAGGGCTCAGACAGAATTGGGATCAACGAACTATGGCTACACCTTC
clone_size: few; v_call: TRBV5-4; d_call: TRBD2; j_call: TRBJ2-3; cdr3_aa: CASRPAQRGAGTDTQYF; cdr3_nt: TGTGCCAGCAGACCCGCCCAGCGGGGGGCAGGCACAGATACGCAGTATTTT
clone_size: -; v_call: TRBV2; d_call: -; j_call: TRBJ1-6; cdr3_aa: CASRDSSYNSPLHF; cdr3_nt: TGTGCCAGCAGGGACAGCTCCTATAATTCACCCCTCCACTTT
clone_size: -; v_call: TRBV29-1; d_call: TRBD1; j_call: TRBJ1-2; cdr3_aa: CSALMTGGDYGYTF; cdr3_nt: TGCAGCGCCCTGATGACAGGGGGCGACTATGGCTACACCTTC
clone_size: -; v_call: TRBV7-9; d_call: TRBD1; j_call: TRBJ1-2; cdr3_aa: CASSPRDRGRRNYGYTF; cdr3_nt: TGTGCCAGCAGCCCCCGGGACAGGGGGCGCAGGAACTATGGCTACACCTTC
clone_size: -; v_call: TRBV7-9; d_call: -; j_call: TRBJ1-4; cdr3_aa: CASSLRREGYNEKLFF; cdr3_nt: TGTGCCAGCAGCTTAAGGAGAGAGGGTTACAATGAAAAACTGTTTTTT
clone_size: -; v_call: TRBV28; d_call: -; j_call: TRBJ2-7; cdr3_aa: CASSLRGGHEQYF; cdr3_nt: TGTGCCAGCAGTCTCCGGGGAGGCCACGAGCAGTACTTC
clone_size: once; v_call: TRBV9; d_call: TRBD1; j_call: TRBJ1-1; cdr3_aa: CASSVGQGASDDTEAFF; cdr3_nt: TGTGCCAGCAGCGTAGGACAGGGGGCGAGCGATGACACTGAAGCTTTCTTT
clone_size: -; v_call: TRBV1; d_call: -; j_call: TRBJ2-3; cdr3_aa: CTSSQGTGTDTQYF; cdr3_nt: TGCACCAGCAGCCAGGGGACTGGGACAGATACGCAGTATTTT
clone_size: -; v_call: TRBV6-5; d_call: -; j_call: TRBJ1-1; cdr3_aa: CASSYDGKREAFF; cdr3_nt: TGTGCCAGCAGTTACGACGGGAAGCGCGAAGCTTTCTTT
clone_size: -; v_call: TRBV28; d_call: TRBD1; j_call: TRBJ2-7; cdr3_aa: CASRTTGTGHSYEQYF; cdr3_nt: TGTGCCAGCAGAACGACCGGGACAGGACACTCCTACGAGCAGTACTTC
clone_size: once; v_call: TRBV7-3; d_call: -; j_call: TRBJ1-1; cdr3_aa: CASSLFTVSQGPNTEAFF; cdr3_nt: TGTGCCAGCAGCTTATTTACGGTGTCTCAGGGCCCAAACACTGAAGCTTTCTTT
clone_size: -; v_call: TRBV27; d_call: -; j_call: TRBJ1-1; cdr3_aa: CASWRGEAGGAFF; cdr3_nt: TGTGCCAGTTGGCGGGGCGAGGCGGGTGGGGCTTTCTTT
clone_size: few; v_call: TRBV28; d_call: TRBD1; j_call: TRBJ1-5; cdr3_aa: CASSLFRGTGNSNQPQHF; cdr3_nt: TGTGCCAGCAGTTTATTTAGGGGGACAGGGAATAGCAATCAGCCCCAGCATTTT
clone_size: -; v_call: TRBV7-9; d_call: TRBD1; j_call: TRBJ1-2; cdr3_aa: CASSLGQGTSYGYTF; cdr3_nt: TGTGCCAGCAGCCTCGGACAGGGAACGTCCTATGGCTACACCTTC
clone_size: few; v_call: TRBV5-5; d_call: TRBD1; j_call: TRBJ1-2; cdr3_aa: CASSFLDRGNSF; cdr3_nt: TGTGCCAGCAGCTTCCTTGACAGGGGGAATTCCTTC
clone_size: few; v_call: TRBV28; d_call: TRBD1; j_call: TRBJ1-2; cdr3_aa: CASSLGHGQAYF; cdr3_nt: TGTGCCAGCAGTTTAGGCCACGGACAGGCATACTTC
clone_size: -; v_call: TRBV7-2; d_call: -; j_call: TRBJ1-1; cdr3_aa: CASSPPNGVNTEAFF; cdr3_nt: TGTGCCAGCAGCCCACCAAACGGGGTGAACACTGAAGCTTTCTTT
clone_size: -; v_call: TRBV7-6; d_call: TRBD2; j_call: TRBJ2-5; cdr3_aa: CASSPSGGEETQYF; cdr3_nt: TGTGCCAGCAGCCCTAGCGGGGGAGAGGAGACCCAGTACTTC
clone_size: -; v_call: TRBV2; d_call: TRBD2; j_call: TRBJ2-5; cdr3_aa: CASSNLGMTSGGSQETQYF; cdr3_nt: TGTGCCAGCAGCAACCTTGGGATGACTAGCGGGGGATCACAAGAGACCCAGTACTTC
clone_size: -; v_call: TRBV13; d_call: -; j_call: TRBJ1-1; cdr3_aa: CASSEPGLGRNTEAFF; cdr3_nt: TGTGCCAGCAGCGAACCCGGACTCGGGCGCAACACTGAAGCTTTCTTT
clone_size: -; v_call: TRBV2; d_call: -; j_call: TRBJ2-7; cdr3_aa: CASSLAVYEQYF; cdr3_nt: TGTGCCAGCAGCCTGGCAGTCTACGAGCAGTACTTC
clone_size: -; v_call: TRBV6-5; d_call: -; j_call: TRBJ2-7; cdr3_aa: CASNRQGTYEQYF; cdr3_nt: TGTGCCAGCAATCGGCAGGGTACCTACGAGCAGTACTTC
clone_size: -; v_call: TRBV5-1; d_call: -; j_call: TRBJ1-1; cdr3_aa: CASSLEGQNTEAFF; cdr3_nt: TGCGCCAGCAGCTTGGAAGGACAGAACACTGAAGCTTTCTTT
clone_size: -; v_call: TRBV19; d_call: -; j_call: TRBJ2-3; cdr3_aa: CASSIALVAHTDTQYF; cdr3_nt: TGTGCCAGTAGTATAGCTTTAGTAGCGCACACAGATACGCAGTATTTT
clone_size: -; v_call: TRBV14; d_call: -; j_call: TRBJ1-2; cdr3_aa: CASSQERTLPGLYGYTF; cdr3_nt: TGTGCCAGCAGCCAAGAACGGACACTCCCGGGCCTCTATGGCTACACCTTC
clone_size: -; v_call: TRBV7-9; d_call: -; j_call: TRBJ2-7; cdr3_aa: CASTIRDIGSYEQYF; cdr3_nt: TGTGCCAGCACCATCCGGGACATCGGCTCCTACGAGCAGTACTTC
clone_size: -; v_call: TRBV12-5; d_call: -; j_call: TRBJ1-3; cdr3_aa: CASGLGSSSGNTIYF; cdr3_nt: TGTGCTAGTGGTTTGGGGTCGAGCTCTGGAAACACCATATATTTT
clone_size: -; v_call: TRBV2; d_call: TRBD1; j_call: TRBJ1-2; cdr3_aa: CASSEETGASSGYTF; cdr3_nt: TGTGCCAGCAGTGAGGAGACAGGGGCCAGCTCTGGCTACACCTTC
clone_size: -; v_call: TRBV2; d_call: -; j_call: TRBJ1-2; cdr3_aa: CASSLDSQRGYTF; cdr3_nt: TGTGCCAGCAGTCTGGACAGCCAGAGGGGCTACACCTTC
clone_size: -; v_call: TRBV7-9; d_call: -; j_call: TRBJ2-5; cdr3_aa: CASSSWRDPGRETQYF; cdr3_nt: TGTGCCAGCAGCTCGTGGAGGGACCCGGGGAGAGAGACCCAGTACTTC
clone_size: -; v_call: TRBV6-5; d_call: TRBD1; j_call: TRBJ1-5; cdr3_aa: CASEGQANQPQHF; cdr3_nt: TGTGCCAGCGAGGGACAGGCGAATCAGCCCCAGCATTTT
clone_size: many; v_call: TRBV6-5; d_call: -; j_call: TRBJ1-5; cdr3_aa: CARRGTVQPQHF; cdr3_nt: TGTGCCAGACGGGGGACGGTCCAGCCCCAGCATTTT
clone_size: -; v_call: TRBV30; d_call: -; j_call: TRBJ2-5; cdr3_aa: CAWNFGGSETQYF; cdr3_nt: TGTGCCTGGAATTTCGGGGGATCGGAGACCCAGTACTTC